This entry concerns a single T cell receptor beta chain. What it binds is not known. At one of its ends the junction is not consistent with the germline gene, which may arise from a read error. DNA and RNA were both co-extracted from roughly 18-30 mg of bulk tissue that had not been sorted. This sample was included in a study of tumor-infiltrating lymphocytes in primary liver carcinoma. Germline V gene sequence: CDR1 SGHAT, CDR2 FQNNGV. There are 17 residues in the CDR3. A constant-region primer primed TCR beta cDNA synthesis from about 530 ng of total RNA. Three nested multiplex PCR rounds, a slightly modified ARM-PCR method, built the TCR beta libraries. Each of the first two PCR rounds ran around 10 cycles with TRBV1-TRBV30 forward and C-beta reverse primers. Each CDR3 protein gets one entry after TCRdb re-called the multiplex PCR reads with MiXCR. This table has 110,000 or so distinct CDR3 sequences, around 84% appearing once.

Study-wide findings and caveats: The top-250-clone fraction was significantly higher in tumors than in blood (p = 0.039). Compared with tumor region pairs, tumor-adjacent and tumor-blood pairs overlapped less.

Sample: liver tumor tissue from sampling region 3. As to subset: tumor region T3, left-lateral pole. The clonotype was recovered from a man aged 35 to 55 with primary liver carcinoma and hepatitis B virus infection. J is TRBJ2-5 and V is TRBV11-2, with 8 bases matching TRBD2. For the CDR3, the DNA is TGTGTCAGCAGCTTAAGACTAGCGTGTGACACGAGCGAGACCCAGTACTTC. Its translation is CVSSLRLACDTSETQYF.